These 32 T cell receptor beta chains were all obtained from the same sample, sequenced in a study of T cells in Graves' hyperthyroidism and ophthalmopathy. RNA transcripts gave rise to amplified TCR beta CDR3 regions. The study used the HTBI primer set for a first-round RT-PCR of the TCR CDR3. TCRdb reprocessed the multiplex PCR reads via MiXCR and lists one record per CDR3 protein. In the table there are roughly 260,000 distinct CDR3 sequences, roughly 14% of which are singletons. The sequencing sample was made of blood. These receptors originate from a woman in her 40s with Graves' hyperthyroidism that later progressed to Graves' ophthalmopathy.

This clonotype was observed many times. CDR3 DNA sequence: TGTGCCATCGGGAATCCCAACGAGCAGTACTTC. This gives the protein CAIGNPNEQYF. J is TRBJ2-7 and V is TRBV12-3 or TRBV12-4; D might be TRBD2 (5 bases). This CDR3 has 11 amino acids. V lost 10 bases and J 5 bases, leaving 12 bases between the germline ends.

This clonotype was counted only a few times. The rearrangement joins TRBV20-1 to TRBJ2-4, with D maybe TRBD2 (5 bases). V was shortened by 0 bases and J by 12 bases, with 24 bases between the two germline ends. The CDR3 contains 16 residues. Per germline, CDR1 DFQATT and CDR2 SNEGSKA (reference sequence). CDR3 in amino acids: CSARDFANGGFLSQYF. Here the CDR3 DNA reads TGCAGTGCTAGAGATTTCGCGAACGGCGGGTTTTTAAGTCAGTACTTC.

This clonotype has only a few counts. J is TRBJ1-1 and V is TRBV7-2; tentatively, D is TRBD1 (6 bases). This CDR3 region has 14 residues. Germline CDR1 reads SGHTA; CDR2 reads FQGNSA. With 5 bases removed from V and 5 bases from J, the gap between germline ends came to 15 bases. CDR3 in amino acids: CASSLLQGRTEAFF. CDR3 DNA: TGTGCCAGCAGCCTCCTCCAGGGGCGAACTGAAGCTTTCTTT.

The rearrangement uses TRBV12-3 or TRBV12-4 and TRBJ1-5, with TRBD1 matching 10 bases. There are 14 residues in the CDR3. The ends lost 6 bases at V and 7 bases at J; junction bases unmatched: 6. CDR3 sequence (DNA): TGTGCCAGCAGAGGGACAGGGGAGTTCCAGCCCCAGCATTTT. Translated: CASRGTGEFQPQHF.

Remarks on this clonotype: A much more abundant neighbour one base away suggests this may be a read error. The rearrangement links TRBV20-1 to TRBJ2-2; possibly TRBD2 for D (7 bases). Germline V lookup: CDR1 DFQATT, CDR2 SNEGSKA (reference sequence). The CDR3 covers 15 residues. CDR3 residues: CSARGDSTGGGGLFF. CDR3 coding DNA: TGCAGTGCTAGAGGGGACTCGACAGGAGGGGGGGGGCTGTTTTTT.

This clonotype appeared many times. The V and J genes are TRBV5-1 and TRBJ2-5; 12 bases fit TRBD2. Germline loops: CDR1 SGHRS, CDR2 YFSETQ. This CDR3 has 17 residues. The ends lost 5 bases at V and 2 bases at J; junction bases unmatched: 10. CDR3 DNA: TGCGCCAGCAGTAGGTCTAGCGGGAGGGTCGATCAAGAGACCCAGTACTTC. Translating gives CASSRSSGRVDQETQYF.

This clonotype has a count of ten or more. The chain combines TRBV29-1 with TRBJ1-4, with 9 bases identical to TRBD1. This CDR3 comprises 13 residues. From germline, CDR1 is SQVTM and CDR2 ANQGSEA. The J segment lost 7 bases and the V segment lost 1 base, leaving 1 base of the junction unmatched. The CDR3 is CSVEVTGGEKLFF. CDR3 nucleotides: TGCAGCGTTGAAGTGACAGGGGGTGAAAAACTGTTTTTT.

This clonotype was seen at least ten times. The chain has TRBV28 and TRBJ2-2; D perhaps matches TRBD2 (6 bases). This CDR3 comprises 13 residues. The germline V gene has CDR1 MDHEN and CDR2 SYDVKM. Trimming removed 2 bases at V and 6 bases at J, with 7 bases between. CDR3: CASSLRGSGELFF. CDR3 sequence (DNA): TGTGCCAGCAGTTTACGGGGGTCCGGGGAGCTGTTTTTT.

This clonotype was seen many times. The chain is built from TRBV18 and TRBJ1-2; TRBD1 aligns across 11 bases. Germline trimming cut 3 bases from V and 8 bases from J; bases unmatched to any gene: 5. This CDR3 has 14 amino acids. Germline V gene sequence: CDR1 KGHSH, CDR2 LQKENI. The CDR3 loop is CASSPLDRGHGYTF. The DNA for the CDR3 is TGTGCCAGCTCACCCCTGGACAGGGGGCACGGCTACACCTTC. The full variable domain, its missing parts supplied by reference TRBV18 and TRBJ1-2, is NAGVMQNPRHLVRRRGQEARLRCSPMKGHSHVYWYRQLPEEGLKFMVYLQKENIIDESGMPKERFSAEFPKEGPSILRIQQVVRGDSAAYFCASSPLDRGHGYTFGSGTRLTVV.

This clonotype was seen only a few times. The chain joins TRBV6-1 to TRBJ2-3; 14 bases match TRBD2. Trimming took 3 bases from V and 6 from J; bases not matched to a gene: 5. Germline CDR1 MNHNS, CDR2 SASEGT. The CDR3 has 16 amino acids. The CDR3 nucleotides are TGTGCCAGCAGTGATCCGGGACTAGCGGGAGCGGATACGCAGTATTTT. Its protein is CASSDPGLAGADTQYF.

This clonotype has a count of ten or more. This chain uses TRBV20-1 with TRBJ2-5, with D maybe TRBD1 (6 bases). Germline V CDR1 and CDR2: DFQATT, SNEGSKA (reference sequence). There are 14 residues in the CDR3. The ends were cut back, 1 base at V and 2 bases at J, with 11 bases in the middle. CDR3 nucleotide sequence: TGCAGTGCTAGAGTGGACAGTGCACAAGAGACCCAGTACTTC. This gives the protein CSARVDSAQETQYF.

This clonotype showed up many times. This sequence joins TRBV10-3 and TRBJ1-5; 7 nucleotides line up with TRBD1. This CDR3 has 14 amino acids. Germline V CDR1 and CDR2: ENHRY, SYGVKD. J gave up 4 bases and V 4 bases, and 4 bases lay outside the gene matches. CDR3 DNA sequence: TGTGCCATCAGTGGAGACAGGGAAAATCAGCCCCAGCATTTT. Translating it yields CAISGDRENQPQHF.

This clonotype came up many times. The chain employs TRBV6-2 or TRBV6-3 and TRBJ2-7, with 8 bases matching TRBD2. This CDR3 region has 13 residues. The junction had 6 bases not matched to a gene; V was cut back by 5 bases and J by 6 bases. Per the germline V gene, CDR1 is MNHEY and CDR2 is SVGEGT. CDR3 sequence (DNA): TGTGCCAGCAGTCTTCCGGGGGGGGGCGAGCAGTACTTC. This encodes CASSLPGGGEQYF.

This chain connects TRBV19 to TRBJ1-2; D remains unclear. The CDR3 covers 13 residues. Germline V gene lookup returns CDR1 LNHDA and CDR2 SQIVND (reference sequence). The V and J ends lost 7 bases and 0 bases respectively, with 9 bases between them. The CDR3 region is CASTWTANYGYTF. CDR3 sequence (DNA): TGTGCCAGTACCTGGACGGCTAACTATGGCTACACCTTC.

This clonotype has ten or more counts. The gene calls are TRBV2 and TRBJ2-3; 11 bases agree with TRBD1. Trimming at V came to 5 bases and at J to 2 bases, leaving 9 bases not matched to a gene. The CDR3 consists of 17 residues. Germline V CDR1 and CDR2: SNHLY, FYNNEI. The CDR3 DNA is TGTGCCAGCAGTACCGGACAGGGGGCGTTTCCCACAGATACGCAGTATTTT. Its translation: CASSTGQGAFPTDTQYF.

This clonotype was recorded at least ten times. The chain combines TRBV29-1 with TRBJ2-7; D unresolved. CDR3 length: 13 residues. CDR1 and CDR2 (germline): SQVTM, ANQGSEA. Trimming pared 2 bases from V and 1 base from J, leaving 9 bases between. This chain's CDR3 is CSVESSESYEQYF. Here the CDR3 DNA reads TGCAGCGTTGAATCCAGCGAGTCCTACGAGCAGTACTTC.

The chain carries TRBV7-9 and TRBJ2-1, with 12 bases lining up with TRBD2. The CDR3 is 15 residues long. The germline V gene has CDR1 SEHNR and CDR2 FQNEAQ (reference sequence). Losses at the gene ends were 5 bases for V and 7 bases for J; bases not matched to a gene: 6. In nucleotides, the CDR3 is TGTGCCAGCAGCCCTGGACTAGCGGGATTTAATGAGCAGTTCTTC. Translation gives CASSPGLAGFNEQFF.

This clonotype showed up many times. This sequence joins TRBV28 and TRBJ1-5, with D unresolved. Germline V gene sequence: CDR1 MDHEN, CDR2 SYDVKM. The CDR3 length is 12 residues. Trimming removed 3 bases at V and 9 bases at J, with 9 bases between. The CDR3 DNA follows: TGTGCCAGCAGTTTGAGTCTAAGGCCCCAGCATTTT. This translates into CASSLSLRPQHF.

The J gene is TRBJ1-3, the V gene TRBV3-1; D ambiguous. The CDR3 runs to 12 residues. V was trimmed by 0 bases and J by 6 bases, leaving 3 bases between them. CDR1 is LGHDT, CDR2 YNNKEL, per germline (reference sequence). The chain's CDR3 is CASSQDPNTIYF. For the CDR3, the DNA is TGTGCCAGCAGCCAAGACCCAAACACCATATATTTT.

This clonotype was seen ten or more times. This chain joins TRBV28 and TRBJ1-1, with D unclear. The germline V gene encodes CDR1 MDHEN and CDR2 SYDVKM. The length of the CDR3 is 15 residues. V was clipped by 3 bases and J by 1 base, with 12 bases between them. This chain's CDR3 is CASSFPTPRNTEAFF. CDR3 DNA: TGTGCCAGCAGTTTCCCGACTCCTAGGAACACTGAAGCTTTCTTT.

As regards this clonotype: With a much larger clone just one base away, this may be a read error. CDR3 protein: CVSSLSRTGDRSGNTIYF. As DNA, the CDR3 is TGTGTCAGCAGTCTATCCCGGACAGGGGATCGTTCTGGAAACACCATATATTTT. The J gene is TRBJ1-3, the V gene TRBV6-1; TRBD1 aligns across 9 bases. CDR3 length equals 18 residues. Looked up from germline, CDR1 is MNHNS and CDR2 is SASEGT.

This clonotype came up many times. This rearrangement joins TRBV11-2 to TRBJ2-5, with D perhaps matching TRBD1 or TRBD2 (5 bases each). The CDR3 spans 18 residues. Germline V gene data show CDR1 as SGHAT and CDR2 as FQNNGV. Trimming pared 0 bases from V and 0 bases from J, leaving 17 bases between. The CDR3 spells CASSLDFSGPGDQETQYF. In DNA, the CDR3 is TGTGCCAGCAGCTTAGATTTCTCGGGGCCCGGGGACCAAGAGACCCAGTACTTC.

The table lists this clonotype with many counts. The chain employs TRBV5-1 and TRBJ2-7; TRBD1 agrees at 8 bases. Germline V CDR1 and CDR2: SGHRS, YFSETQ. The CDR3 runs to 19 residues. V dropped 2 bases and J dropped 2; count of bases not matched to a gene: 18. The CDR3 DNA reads TGCGCCAGCAGCTTCCGTACTTCACCAGGGGGCTCACTGACCTACGAGCAGTACTTC. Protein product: CASSFRTSPGGSLTYEQYF. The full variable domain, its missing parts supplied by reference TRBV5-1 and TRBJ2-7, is KAGVTQTPRYLIKTRGQQVTLSCSPISGHRSVSWYQQTPGQGLQFLFEYFSETQRNKGNFPGRFSGRQFSNSRSEMNVSTLELGDSALYLCASSFRTSPGGSLTYEQYFGPGTRLTVT.

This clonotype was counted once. In DNA, the CDR3 is TGTGCCAGCAGCGGAGGGACTGGTGAGCAGTTCTTC. It encodes CASSGGTGEQFF. This chain joins TRBV2 and TRBJ2-1; D perhaps matches TRBD2 (6 bases). The germline V gene has CDR1 SNHLY and CDR2 FYNNEI. V lost 6 bases to trimming and J lost 9 bases, with 12 bases between them. The CDR3 consists of 12 residues.

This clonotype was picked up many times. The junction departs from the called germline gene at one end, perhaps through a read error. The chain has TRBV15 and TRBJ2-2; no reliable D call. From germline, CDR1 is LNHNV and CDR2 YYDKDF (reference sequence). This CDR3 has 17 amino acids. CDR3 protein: CATRRDFGHPNTGELFF. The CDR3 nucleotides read TGTGCCACCAGAAGAGATTTTGGGCACCCGAACACCGGGGAGCTGTTTTTT.

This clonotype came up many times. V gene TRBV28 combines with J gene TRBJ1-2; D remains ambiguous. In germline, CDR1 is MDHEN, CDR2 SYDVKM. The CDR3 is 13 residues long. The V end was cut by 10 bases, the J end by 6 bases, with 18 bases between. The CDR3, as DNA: TGTGCCACCCCCGGACCCCTTTGGGATGGCTACACCTTC. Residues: CATPGPLWDGYTF.

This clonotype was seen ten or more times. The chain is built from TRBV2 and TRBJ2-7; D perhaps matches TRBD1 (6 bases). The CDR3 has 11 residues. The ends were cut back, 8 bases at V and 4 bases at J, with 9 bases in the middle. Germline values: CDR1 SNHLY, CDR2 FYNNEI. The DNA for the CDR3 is TGTGCCAGCGCTACAGGGTACGAGCAGTACTTC. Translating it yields CASATGYEQYF.

CDR3 residues: CASSTKRAGQDEQFF. The CDR3 DNA is TGTGCCAGTAGTACAAAAAGAGCCGGGCAAGATGAGCAGTTCTTC. V usage is TRBV19 and J usage is TRBJ2-1; no clear D gene. Germline-derived CDR1 and CDR2 are LNHDA and SQIVND (reference sequence). The ends were cut back, 4 bases at V and 8 bases at J, with 18 bases in the middle. CDR3 size: 15 residues.

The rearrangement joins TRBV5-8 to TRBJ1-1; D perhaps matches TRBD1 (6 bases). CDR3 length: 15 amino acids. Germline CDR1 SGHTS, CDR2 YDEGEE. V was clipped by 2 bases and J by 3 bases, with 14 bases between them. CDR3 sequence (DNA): TGTGCCAGCAGCTTAGAGGGACATATAGACACTGAAGCTTTCTTT. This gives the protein CASSLEGHIDTEAFF.

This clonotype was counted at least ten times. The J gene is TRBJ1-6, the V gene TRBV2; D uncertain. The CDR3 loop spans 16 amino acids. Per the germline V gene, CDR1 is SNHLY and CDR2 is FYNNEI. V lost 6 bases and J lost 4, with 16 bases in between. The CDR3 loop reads CASRDPVNEYNSPLHF. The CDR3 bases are TGTGCCAGCAGGGACCCAGTAAATGAATATAATTCACCCCTCCACTTT. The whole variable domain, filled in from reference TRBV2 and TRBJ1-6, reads EPEVTQTPSHQVTQMGQEVILRCVPISNHLYFYWYRQILGQKVEFLVSFYNNEISEKSEIFDDQFSVERPDGSNFTLKIRSTKLEDSAMYFCASRDPVNEYNSPLHFGNGTRLTVT.

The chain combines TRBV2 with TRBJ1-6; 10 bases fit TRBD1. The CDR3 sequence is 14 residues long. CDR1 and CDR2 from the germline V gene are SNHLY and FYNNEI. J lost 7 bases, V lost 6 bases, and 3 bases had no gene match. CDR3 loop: CASSGGQGNSPLHF. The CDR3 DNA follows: TGTGCCAGCAGCGGGGGACAGGGGAATTCACCCCTCCACTTT. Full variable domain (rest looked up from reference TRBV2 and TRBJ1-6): EPEVTQTPSHQVTQMGQEVILRCVPISNHLYFYWYRQILGQKVEFLVSFYNNEISEKSEIFDDQFSVERPDGSNFTLKIRSTKLEDSAMYFCASSGGQGNSPLHFGNGTRLTVT.

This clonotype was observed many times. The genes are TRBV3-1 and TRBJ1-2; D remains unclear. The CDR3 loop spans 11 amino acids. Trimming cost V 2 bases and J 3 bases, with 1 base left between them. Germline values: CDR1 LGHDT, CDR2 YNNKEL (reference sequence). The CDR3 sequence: CASSQYYGYTF. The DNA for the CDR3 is TGTGCCAGCAGCCAATACTATGGCTACACCTTC.